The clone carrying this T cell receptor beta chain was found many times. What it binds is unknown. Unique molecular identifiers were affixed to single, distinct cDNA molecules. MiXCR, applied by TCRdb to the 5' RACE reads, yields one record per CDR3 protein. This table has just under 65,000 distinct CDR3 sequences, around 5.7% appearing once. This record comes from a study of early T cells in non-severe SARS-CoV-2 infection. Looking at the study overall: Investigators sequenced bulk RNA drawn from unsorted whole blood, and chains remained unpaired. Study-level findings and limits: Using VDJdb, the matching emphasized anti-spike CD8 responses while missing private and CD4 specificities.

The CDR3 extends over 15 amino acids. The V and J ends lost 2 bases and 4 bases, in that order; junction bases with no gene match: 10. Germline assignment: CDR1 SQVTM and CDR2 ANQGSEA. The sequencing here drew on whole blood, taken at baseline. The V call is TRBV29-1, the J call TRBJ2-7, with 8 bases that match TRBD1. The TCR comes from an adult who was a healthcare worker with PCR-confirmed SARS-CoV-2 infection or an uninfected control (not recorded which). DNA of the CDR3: TGCAGCGTTGAACGTCGGCAGGGGGCCTTATACGAGCAGTACTTC. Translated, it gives CSVERRQGALYEQYF.